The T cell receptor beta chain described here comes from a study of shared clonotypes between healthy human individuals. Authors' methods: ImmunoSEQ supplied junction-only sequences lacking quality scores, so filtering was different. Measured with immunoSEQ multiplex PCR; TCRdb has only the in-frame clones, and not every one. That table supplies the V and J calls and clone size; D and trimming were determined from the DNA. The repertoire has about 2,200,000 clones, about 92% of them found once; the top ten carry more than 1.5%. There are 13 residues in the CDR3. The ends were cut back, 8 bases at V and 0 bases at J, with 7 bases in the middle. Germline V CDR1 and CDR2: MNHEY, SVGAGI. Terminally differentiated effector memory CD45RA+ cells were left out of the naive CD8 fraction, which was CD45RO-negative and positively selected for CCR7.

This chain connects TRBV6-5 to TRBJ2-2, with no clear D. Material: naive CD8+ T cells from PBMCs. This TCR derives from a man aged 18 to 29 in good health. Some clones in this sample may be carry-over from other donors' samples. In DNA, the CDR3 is TGTGCCAGCGGTTTTACGAACACCGGGGAGCTGTTTTTT. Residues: CASGFTNTGELFF.